The rows below give T cell receptor beta chains drawn from one sample of a study of CD8+ T cells in alopecia areata. Method: immunoSEQ multiplex PCR; TCRdb's copy keeps in-frame clones and lacks some. The data hold some 110,000 clones, with about 61% observed a single time. The input for sequencing was CD8+ T cells sorted from blood, taken at week 4, from a patient treated with tofacitinib. These receptors were obtained from a human donor with alopecia areata. The CDR3 runs from the conserved cysteine through the conserved F or W. Fields, in order: D gene, V gene, clone size, J gene, CDR3 DNA, CDR3 protein. D genes are given only for firm matches. Part of the rows lack a size; the others show once, few, many or a class for expanded clones.

NA	TRBV7-9	NA	TRBJ1-1	TGTGCCAGCAGCCCCCTGTTGAACACTGAAGCTTTCTTT	CASSPLLNTEAFF
NA	TRBV29-1	NA	TRBJ2-7	TGCAGCGTTGAAGGTGACAGGTTGTACTTC	CSVEGDRLYF
NA	TRBV29-1	NA	TRBJ1-2	TGCAGCGTTGAAGATCCTCCCCAGGGGCCGGAGGGCTACACCTTC	CSVEDPPQGPEGYTF
NA	TRBV5-6	once	TRBJ2-7	TGTGCCAGCAGCTTGTGGGCAGGGAGTGTCTACGAGCAGTACTTC	CASSLWAGSVYEQYF
NA	TRBV5-1	NA	TRBJ2-5	TGCGCCAGCAGCGGGACGGACGAAGAGACCCAGTACTTC	CASSGTDEETQYF
TRBD2	TRBV12-5	NA	TRBJ2-5	TGTGCTAGTGGAGGACTAGCGGGAGGCCTACAAGAGACCCAGTACTTC	CASGGLAGGLQETQYF
TRBD1	TRBV27	few	TRBJ1-1	TGTGCCAGCACCGGGACAGTCGGAGCTTTCTTT	CASTGTVGAFF
TRBD1	TRBV9	NA	TRBJ2-2	TGTGCCAGCAGCCTGGGACAGGTCGGGCTGTACACCGGGGAGCTGTTTTTT	CASSLGQVGLYTGELFF
NA	TRBV4-1	NA	TRBJ1-2	TGCGCCAGCAGCCAAGATGTCACAGGGAGCTATGGCTACACCTTC	CASSQDVTGSYGYTF
TRBD1	TRBV7-9	few	TRBJ1-6	TGTGCCAGCAGCGAGCCGACAGGGGTGAATTCACCCCTCCACTTT	CASSEPTGVNSPLHF
TRBD1	TRBV30	NA	TRBJ2-7	TGTGCCTGGATGAACGGCAGGGGGCCCTACGAGCAGTACTTC	CAWMNGRGPYEQYF
NA	TRBV7-9	once	TRBJ1-1	TGTGCCAGCAGCTTAGAGGGTCCCATAGCTTTCTTT	CASSLEGPIAFF
NA	TRBV7-8	few	TRBJ2-2	TGTGCCAGCAGCTTAGTGGCGGATTCCACCGGGGAGCTGTTTTTT	CASSLVADSTGELFF
NA	TRBV14	NA	TRBJ1-2	TGTGCCAGCAGCCTTGGGACATTCTATGGCTACACCTTC	CASSLGTFYGYTF
NA	TRBV7-2	NA	TRBJ1-6	TGTGCCAGCAGCCCTTCAGGACAGAATTCACCCCTCCACTTT	CASSPSGQNSPLHF
TRBD1	TRBV29-1	NA	TRBJ1-1	TGCAGCGTAGTCCGGGACAGGGGTCTGAACACTGAAGCTTTCTTT	CSVVRDRGLNTEAFF
NA	TRBV7-8	few	TRBJ2-4	TGTGCCAGCAGTCCCGACTTGGTTAAGAACATTCAGTACTTC	CASSPDLVKNIQYF
NA	TRBV7-9	few	TRBJ1-2	TGTGCCGCCGCACGGGGGTCCGATGGCTACACCTTC	CAAARGSDGYTF
NA	TRBV27	few	TRBJ1-2	TGTGCCAGCAGCCCGCGGGGAAATTATGGCTACACCTTC	CASSPRGNYGYTF
TRBD1	TRBV7-6	NA	TRBJ2-7	TGTGCCAGCAGCGGCCGGGACAGGTTCTACGAGCAGTACTTC	CASSGRDRFYEQYF
NA	TRBV30	NA	TRBJ1-4	TGTGCCGGCTTGACAGATAATGAAAAACTGTTTTTT	CAGLTDNEKLFF
NA	TRBV29-1	once	TRBJ2-1	TGCAGCGTTGAAGAAAGGGGAAGGGCATACAATGAGCAGTTCTTC	CSVEERGRAYNEQFF
TRBD2	TRBV7-6	NA	TRBJ2-3	TGTGCCAGCAGCTTAGAAGGTCAGAGCGGGGGGGCCTTTGATACGCAGTATTTT	CASSLEGQSGGAFDTQYF
TRBD2	TRBV30	NA	TRBJ2-7	TGTTGCCTACGCGCACTAGCGGGGGGGCAATACGAGCAGTACTTC	CCLRALAGGQYEQYF
NA	TRBV30	NA	TRBJ2-1	TGTGCCTGGAGTGCGGGAGATGAGCAGTTCTTC	CAWSAGDEQFF
NA	TRBV11-2	NA	TRBJ1-1	TGTGCCAGCAGCACCTACACTGAAGCTTTCTTT	CASSTYTEAFF
TRBD1	TRBV2	NA	TRBJ1-4	TGTGCCAGCAGCCCGAGGGACAGTGGCTTGGAAAAACTGTTTTTT	CASSPRDSGLEKLFF
NA	TRBV5-1	NA	TRBJ2-5	TGCGCCAGCAGCCTTGACTTAAAAGAGACCCAGTACTTC	CASSLDLKETQYF
TRBD2	TRBV7-9	once	TRBJ2-3	TGTGCCAGCAGCTTTTGGACTAGCGGGGTCACAGATACGCAGTATTTT	CASSFWTSGVTDTQYF
NA	TRBV27	NA	TRBJ2-1	TGTGCCAGCAGTGGGGGGGCTGGTTACAATGAGCAGTTCTTC	CASSGGAGYNEQFF
TRBD1	TRBV30	NA	TRBJ1-5	TGTGCCTGGAATGAGGGACAGGTTCTCAATCAGCCCCAGCATTTT	CAWNEGQVLNQPQHF
TRBD2	TRBV5-1	NA	TRBJ2-2	TGCGCCAGCAGCCCTAGCGGGGAGCTGAACACCGGGGAGCTGTTTTTT	CASSPSGELNTGELFF
TRBD1	TRBV5-1	few	TRBJ2-7	TGCGCCAGCAGCTTGGAGGACAGGGGCTACGAGCAGTACTTC	CASSLEDRGYEQYF
NA	TRBV15	NA	TRBJ1-1	TGTGCCACCAGCAGAGTGTCAGGGTCCACTGAAGCTTTCTTT	CATSRVSGSTEAFF
NA	TRBV7-8	few	TRBJ2-7	TGTGCCAGCAGCTTCCCCTATATGGGGCACTACGAGCAGTACTTC	CASSFPYMGHYEQYF
TRBD1	TRBV27	NA	TRBJ1-1	TGTGCCAGCAGTTACGGGACAGGGTTGAACACTGAAGCTTTCTTT	CASSYGTGLNTEAFF
NA	TRBV19	NA	TRBJ2-7	TGTGCCAGTAGTCCCACCTTAGGGATGTACGAGCAGTACTTC	CASSPTLGMYEQYF
NA	TRBV5-6	few	TRBJ2-1	TGTGCCAGCAGCTTGGGGCCGGAATACAATGAGCAGTTCTTC	CASSLGPEYNEQFF
NA	TRBV4-1	NA	TRBJ1-6	TGCGCCAGCAGCCAACCCGGGCGGGTGGATTCACCCCTCCACTTT	CASSQPGRVDSPLHF
NA	TRBV2	NA	TRBJ1-2	TGTGCCAGCAGTGACCAGACCCAGGGTTACTATGGCTACACCTTC	CASSDQTQGYYGYTF
TRBD1	TRBV6-1	NA	TRBJ2-7	TGTGCCAGCACCCAGACAGGGGGACAGCCCTACGAGCAGTACTTC	CASTQTGGQPYEQYF
NA	TRBV15	once	TRBJ2-3	TGTGCCACCAGCAGAGAGCGGAGCTCTAGCACAGATACGCAGTATTTT	CATSRERSSSTDTQYF
NA	TRBV30	NA	TRBJ1-1	TGTGCCTGGAGTGTGCCCGAACTTGCGGACACTGAAGCTTTCTTT	CAWSVPELADTEAFF
NA	TRBV30	NA	TRBJ2-6	TGTGCCCATAGTGATGGCTCTGGGGCCAACGTCCTGACTTTC	CAHSDGSGANVLTF
NA	TRBV6-5	NA	TRBJ2-1	TGTGCCAGCAGTTACAACTGGGACACAACCTACAATGAGCAGTTCTTC	CASSYNWDTTYNEQFF
NA	TRBV2	NA	TRBJ2-3	TGTGCCAGCAGTGACCCAGCCTACACAGATACGCAGTATTTT	CASSDPAYTDTQYF
TRBD1	TRBV5-1	NA	TRBJ2-6	TGCGCCAGCTGGACAGGGTACACTGGGGCCAACGTCCTGACTTTC	CASWTGYTGANVLTF
NA	TRBV4-1	few	TRBJ1-2	TGCGCCAGCAGCCAATCCGGGATCGGGCAGGAGGTCTATGGCTACACCTTC	CASSQSGIGQEVYGYTF
TRBD1	TRBV2	NA	TRBJ2-7	TGTGCCAGCGAAGGACAGGGGGCAGTAAGAAACTACGAGCAGTACTTC	CASEGQGAVRNYEQYF
NA	TRBV29-1	NA	TRBJ2-7	TGCAGCGTTGGGGGGACGGAGCAGTACTTC	CSVGGTEQYF